This TCR beta chain came from a study of CD8 T cells in Susac syndrome. The authors sequenced TCR beta from blood CD8+ and CD4+ T cells. TEMRA cells were FACS-enriched, unlike CD8+ and CD4+ T cells, which were negatively isolated. Germline CDR1 reads MDHEN; CDR2 reads SYDVKM. The V end was cut by 5 bases, the J end by 3 bases, with 17 bases between. The CDR3 covers 16 residues. cDNA came from about 0.5 to 1 ug RNA primed by random hexamers. TCR beta CDR3 was amplified by immunoSEQ covering 54 Vbeta and 13 Jbeta. TCRdb processed the immunoSEQ multiplex PCR reads anew with MiXCR; each CDR3 protein has one entry. Here the sample spans about 140,000 distinct CDR3 sequences, 94% being singletons.

The material sequenced was CD8+ T cells from PBMCs. The clonotype comes from a human donor in good health. The chain uses TRBV28 and TRBJ2-1; tentative D call: TRBD1 (6 bases). CDR3 coding DNA: TGTGCCAGCAGTCGCCGGACAGAAGGAGTCTACAATGAGCAGTTCTTC. Encoded protein: CASSRRTEGVYNEQFF.